This TCR beta chain was recorded in a study of T cells in Graves' hyperthyroidism and ophthalmopathy. Whole-study context: Staff took peripheral blood when the initial diagnosis was made, before any treatment began.

Researchers took RNA transcripts and amplified the TCR beta CDR3 regions from them. The HTBI set primed first-round TCR CDR3 RT-PCR. TCRdb processed the multiplex PCR reads anew with MiXCR; each CDR3 protein has one entry. The repertoire holds hundreds of thousands of distinct CDR3 sequences, with approximately 20% as singletons. The CDR3 has 15 residues. V gave up 0 bases and J gave up 3 bases, with 13 bases separating them. Per germline, CDR1 SGHRS and CDR2 YFSETQ. The sample holds many counts of this clonotype. The origin of this receptor is a man aged 40-49 years with Graves' ophthalmopathy. The rearrangement joins TRBV5-1 to TRBJ2-7; maybe TRBD1 (6 bases). The material sequenced was blood. The chain's CDR3 is CASSLERTEYYEQYF. The CDR3 DNA reads as TGCGCCAGCAGCTTGGAACGGACAGAGTACTACGAGCAGTACTTC.